Listed here are 28 T cell receptor beta chains from one sample, sequenced in a study of blood T cells in healthy people across ages. A second PCR of about 7 to 12 cycles used a sample-barcoded 5' primer and a J-beta primer mix. Each CDR3 protein is one row after TCRdb ran MiXCR on the 5' RACE reads. The sample has about 1.6 million distinct CDR3 sequences; roughly 32% are singletons. The sequencing input was blood. The receptors originated from a woman aged 25-40 years in good health.

This chain joins TRBV6-6 and TRBJ1-5, with unresolved D. There are 15 residues in the CDR3. Between the trimmed V and J ends, which lost 0 bases and 0 bases, there was a span of 6 bases. Germline loops: CDR1 MNHNY, CDR2 SVGAGI (reference sequence). The CDR3 DNA follows: TGTGCCAGCAGTTACTCGGCGTATAGCAATCAGCCCCAGCATTTT. Translating gives CASSYSAYSNQPQHF.

V and J are TRBV5-1 and TRBJ2-1, with D possibly matching TRBD1 (6 bases). Germline CDR1 SGHRS, CDR2 YFSETQ. V lost 4 bases, J lost 8 bases, and 19 bases lay in between. This CDR3 is 15 amino acids long. Written as DNA, the CDR3 is TGCGCCAGCAGCCCTCCCAGGGGCCTCAAGGATGAGCAGTTCTTC. It specifies CASSPPRGLKDEQFF.

This chain links TRBV6-1 with TRBJ2-5, with D maybe TRBD2 (5 bases). The CDR3 sequence is 13 residues long. The V end lost 10 bases, the J end lost 2 bases, and 14 bases lay between the germline ends. Germline V gene lookup returns CDR1 MNHNS and CDR2 SASEGT. CDR3 sequence (DNA): TGTGCCACCGAGAGGGAACGGCAAGAGACCCAGTACTTC. Residues: CATERERQETQYF.

The CDR3 loop reads CASSYQTGAETQYF. CDR3 bases: TGTGCCAGCAGCTACCAGACAGGGGCGGAGACCCAGTACTTC. The chain links TRBV7-8 to TRBJ2-5, with 8 bases lining up with TRBD1. The CDR3 spans 14 residues. The V segment lost 4 bases and the J segment 5 bases; nucleotides outside the gene matches: 6. Per the germline V gene, CDR1 is SGHVS and CDR2 is FQNEAQ.

This clonotype was detected a few times. The rearrangement links TRBV27 to TRBJ2-1; D is uncertain. The CDR3 totals 17 residues. From germline, CDR1 is MNHEY and CDR2 SMNVEV (reference sequence). Between the trimmed V and J ends, which lost 5 bases and 0 bases, there was a span of 17 bases. The CDR3 reads CASSLSRYLSSYNEQFF. The CDR3 nucleotides read TGTGCCAGCAGTCTCTCCAGGTACCTAAGCTCCTACAATGAGCAGTTCTTC.

The chain is built from TRBV14 and TRBJ1-1; possible D gene TRBD1, 6 bases. V lost 0 bases and J 10 bases, leaving 15 bases between the germline ends. Per germline, CDR1 SGHDN and CDR2 FVKESK. The CDR3 totals 14 residues. The CDR3, as DNA: TGTGCCAGCAGCCAAGATAGGGACCGAGGGGGAGCTTTCTTT. Its translation: CASSQDRDRGGAFF.

This clonotype has ten or more counts. The V and J genes are TRBV7-3 and TRBJ2-5, with D perhaps being TRBD1 or TRBD2 (5 bases each). CDR1 is SGHTA and CDR2 is FQGTGA in the germline V gene. There are 13 residues in the CDR3. Between the trimmed V and J ends, which lost 6 bases and 5 bases, there was a span of 13 bases. CDR3 bases: TGTGCCAGCAGAGCTGGGACGGAGGAGACCCAGTACTTC. This translates into CASRAGTEETQYF.

This clonotype has only a few counts. The chain is built from TRBV20-1 and TRBJ1-2; D is unclear. Trimming stripped 4 bases from V and 8 bases from J, with 20 bases between. The CDR3 runs 14 residues. Per the germline V gene, CDR1 is DFQATT and CDR2 is SNEGSKA (reference sequence). CDR3 sequence (DNA): TGCAGTGCTAAATACACGACCGGGCTGAGAGGCTACACCTTC. Encoded protein: CSAKYTTGLRGYTF.

The chain recombines TRBV9 with TRBJ1-2, with a possible D match to TRBD1 (6 bases). CDR1 SGDLS and CDR2 YYNGEE come from the germline V gene. V lost 3 bases to trimming and J lost 3 bases, with 18 bases between them. The length of the CDR3 is 16 residues. The CDR3 DNA sequence: TGTGCCAGCAGCGGTTACAGGGTCGGGGATCACTATGGCTACACCTTC. It encodes CASSGYRVGDHYGYTF.

The rearrangement links TRBV20-1 to TRBJ2-7; D is tentatively TRBD1 or TRBD2 (5 bases each). Germline values: CDR1 DFQATT, CDR2 SNEGSKA (reference sequence). Deletions cut 6 bases from V and 2 bases from J, with 20 bases between. This CDR3 spans 15 amino acids. The CDR3 nucleotides read TGCAGTGCCCGCATTTACCGGGACCAGACCTACGAGCAGTACTTC. This sequence encodes CSARIYRDQTYEQYF.

This clonotype was seen more than once but under ten times. This chain links TRBV4-1 with TRBJ1-6; TRBD1 is a possible D gene (5 bases). V lost 1 base, J lost 14 bases, and 12 bases lay in between. Looked up from germline, CDR1 is MGHRA and CDR2 is YSYEKL. CDR3 length: 13 amino acids. In DNA form, the CDR3 reads TGCGCCAGCAGCCAAGTCCCAGGGTGGACCCTCCACTTT. Protein sequence: CASSQVPGWTLHF.

This clonotype has more than one count but fewer than ten. At one of its ends the junction is not consistent with the germline gene, which may arise from a read error. The V and J genes are TRBV29-1 and TRBJ2-3; D uncertain. Per the germline V gene, CDR1 is SQVTM and CDR2 is ANQGSEA. The CDR3 is 12 amino acids. DNA for the CDR3: TGCGGCGTCGTCGACAGCACAGATACGCAGTATTTT. This codes for CGVVDSTDTQYF.

This clonotype was recorded a few times. V and J are TRBV24-1 and TRBJ2-6; perhaps TRBD1 as D (5 bases). There are 14 residues in the CDR3. Trimming removed 4 bases from V and 9 bases from J, with 12 bases in between. The germline gives CDR1 KGHDR, CDR2 SFDVKD. The CDR3 sequence: CATSEPPGHNVLTF. CDR3 coding DNA: TGTGCCACCAGTGAGCCCCCCGGACACAACGTCCTGACTTTC.

The chain joins TRBV20-1 to TRBJ2-1; D is perhaps TRBD1 or TRBD2 (6 bases each). The V and J ends lost 2 bases and 4 bases respectively, with 15 bases between them. Germline loops: CDR1 DFQATT, CDR2 SNEGSKA (reference sequence). This CDR3 is built from 15 residues. CDR3 residues: CSARRPRGPYNEQFF. The CDR3 coding sequence is TGCAGTGCTAGAAGGCCCCGGGGGCCTTACAATGAGCAGTTCTTC.

The genes are TRBV7-3 and TRBJ2-1; D is possibly TRBD1 or TRBD2 (5 bases each). V was shortened by 4 bases and J by 2 bases, with 12 bases between the two germline ends. The CDR3 consists of 15 residues. CDR1 SGHTA and CDR2 FQGTGA come from the germline V gene. The CDR3 is CASSWDLPPYNEQFF. The CDR3 DNA follows: TGTGCCAGCAGCTGGGACCTTCCCCCCTACAATGAGCAGTTCTTC.

The chain couples TRBV3-1 to TRBJ2-7; D uncertain. Trimming cost V 0 bases and J 3 bases, with 18 bases left between them. This CDR3 contains 17 residues. Germline V gene sequence: CDR1 LGHDT, CDR2 YNNKEL (reference sequence). The CDR3 reads CASSQDSVTGNFYEQYF. The DNA for the CDR3 is TGTGCCAGCAGCCAAGATAGTGTGACTGGGAATTTCTACGAGCAGTACTTC.

This chain connects TRBV5-1 to TRBJ1-1; D is uncertain. V dropped 7 bases and J dropped 5 bases, with 12 bases sitting between them. Germline assignment: CDR1 SGHRS and CDR2 YFSETQ. CDR3 length: 12 amino acids. The CDR3 nucleotides are TGCGCCAGCTGCAATCCGAAGACTGAAGCTTTCTTT. As protein: CASCNPKTEAFF.

This clonotype was counted a single time. It may be a read error: a sequence one base away is much more abundant. The CDR3 nucleotides read TGCAGCGTTGAATCGCGGAATCTAACCAAAAACATTCAGTACTTC. It translates to CSVESRNLTKNIQYF. This chain links TRBV29-1 with TRBJ2-4; no reliable D call. CDR1 is SQVTM, CDR2 ANQGSEA, per germline. Trimming shortened V by 2 bases and J by 2 bases, and 13 bases separated the two germline ends. The CDR3 extends over 15 amino acids.

The chain joins TRBV5-1 to TRBJ1-5, with D possibly being TRBD1 (5 bases). CDR1 and CDR2 from the germline V gene are SGHRS and YFSETQ. V dropped 4 bases and J dropped 4 bases, with 15 bases sitting between them. The CDR3 length is 15 residues. The CDR3 coding sequence is TGCGCCAGCAGCCTAGCCGGGGCAGGGAATCAGCCCCAGCATTTT. Amino acids: CASSLAGAGNQPQHF.

This chain connects TRBV5-1 to TRBJ1-1; 7 nucleotides align to TRBD1. CDR1 is SGHRS, CDR2 YFSETQ, per germline. The J segment lost 1 base and the V segment lost 5 bases, leaving 8 bases of the junction unmatched. The CDR3 extends over 15 amino acids. The CDR3 sequence is CASRFPTGKNTEAFF. The CDR3 DNA sequence: TGCGCCAGCAGATTTCCGACAGGGAAGAACACTGAAGCTTTCTTT.

The rearrangement links TRBV6-2 or TRBV6-3 to TRBJ2-6; D might be TRBD1 (5 bases). This CDR3 has 14 residues. CDR1 is MNHEY, CDR2 SVGEGT, per germline. V dropped 8 bases and J dropped 3 bases, with 11 bases sitting between them. CDR3 region: CASSRVLGANVLTF. The CDR3 region has the DNA TGTGCCAGCTCCAGGGTCCTTGGGGCCAACGTCCTGACTTTC.

As concerns this clonotype: A junction end diverges from the germline sequence, so it may reflect a read error. This chain connects TRBV6-2 or TRBV6-3 to TRBJ2-5, with D unclear. There are 12 residues in the CDR3. From germline, CDR1 is MNHEY and CDR2 SVGEGT. CDR3 sequence reads: CASSYTQEAQYF. CDR3 DNA sequence: TGTGCCAGCAGTTACACACAAGAGGCCCAGTACTTC.

J is TRBJ2-1 and V is TRBV20-1; weak D call: TRBD2 (7 bases). Germline CDR1 DFQATT, CDR2 SNEGSKA (reference sequence). CDR3 length equals 15 residues. V was clipped by 5 bases and J by 2 bases, with 16 bases between them. The CDR3 DNA reads TGCAGTGCTGAAGTGGGGGGGGCCCCCTACAATGAGCAGTTCTTC. It yields the protein CSAEVGGAPYNEQFF.

This clonotype was counted a few times. J is TRBJ2-1 and V is TRBV9; TRBD2 agrees at 13 bases. Losses at the gene ends were 3 bases for V and 5 bases for J; bases not matched to a gene: 11. Germline CDR1 and CDR2: SGDLS and YYNGEE. The CDR3 has 18 residues. In DNA, the CDR3 is TGTGCCAGCAGCGGATCAATCGGGACTAGCGGGGCACACAATGAGCAGTTCTTC. Protein sequence: CASSGSIGTSGAHNEQFF.

The table lists this clonotype with a few counts. The chain links TRBV7-9 to TRBJ2-2, with a possible D match to TRBD1 (6 bases). V was pared by 4 bases and J by 5 bases, with 20 bases between. This CDR3 is built from 17 residues. The germline CDR1 and CDR2 sequences are SEHNR and FQNEAQ (reference sequence). CDR3 amino acids: CASSSTRPVGATGELFF. DNA of the CDR3: TGTGCCAGCAGCTCTACACGACCCGTGGGGGCAACCGGGGAGCTGTTTTTT.

This rearrangement joins TRBV29-1 to TRBJ2-7; a possible D gene is TRBD2 (7 bases). This CDR3 comprises 13 residues. Trimming took 7 bases from V and 4 from J, leaving 17 bases between them. Germline V lookup: CDR1 SQVTM, CDR2 ANQGSEA. DNA of the CDR3: TGCAGCGCCCTCGGGGGGCTGGGTTACGAGCAGTACTTC. Translated: CSALGGLGYEQYF.

The chain combines TRBV7-2 with TRBJ2-5; possibly TRBD2 for D (6 bases). Germline CDR1 is SGHTA and CDR2 is FQGNSA. Trimming removed 6 bases from V and 4 bases from J, with 15 bases in between. This CDR3 comprises 14 residues. CDR3 nucleotide sequence: TGTGCCAGCAGTCTAGAAGGGACTCCAGAGACCCAGTACTTC. Its protein is CASSLEGTPETQYF.

In the case of this clonotype: The CDR3 ends on some other residue instead of the conserved phenylalanine or tryptophan, so this is likely a read error. The rearrangement joins TRBV7-2 to TRBJ1-6; maybe TRBD1 (5 bases). V was cut by 4 bases and J by 10 bases, with 17 bases left in between. This CDR3 spans 15 amino acids. Germline assignment: CDR1 SGHTA and CDR2 FQGNSA. The CDR3 loop is CASSSLQGTHSPLHL. The CDR3 DNA sequence: TGTGCCAGCAGCTCCCTCCAGGGAACCCACTCACCCCTCCACCTT.